Listed below are T cell receptor beta chains from one sample, sequenced in a study of T-cell reconstitution after alpha-beta-depleted transplantation in children. Using its own MiXCR run on the PCR reads, TCRdb lists one record per CDR3 protein. In the table there are 100,000 or so distinct CDR3 sequences, less than 15% of which are singletons. The specimen comprised PBMCs from the stem cell graft donor, sampled from the stem cell graft. Receptor source: a human donor who donated a stem cell graft to a child with inherited bone marrow failure. CDR3s include the opening cysteine and the closing phenylalanine or tryptophan. D genes are given only for firm matches. Where a row states a size, it is once, few, many or the class of an expanded clone; other rows omit it.

V	length	size	J	D	CDR3	DNA
TRBV5-1	15	few	TRBJ1-1	TRBD1	CASISGTGLNTEAFF	TGCGCCAGCATATCCGGGACAGGATTGAACACTGAAGCTTTCTTT
TRBV19	16	few	TRBJ2-2	TRBD2	CARSGGATGTTGELFF	TGTGCCAGAAGCGGGGGGGCTACGGGAACCACCGGGGAGCTGTTTTTT
TRBV5-6	15	-	TRBJ1-4	-	CASSPLTGGDEKLFF	TGTGCCAGCAGCCCGCTAACAGGAGGTGATGAAAAACTGTTTTTT
TRBV20-1	13	-	TRBJ1-1	-	CSATGRSPYGAFF	TGCAGTGCCACGGGGAGGTCCCCTTACGGGGCTTTCTTT
TRBV15	16	many	TRBJ1-5	-	CATSRDWRDLSQPQHF	TGTGCCACCAGCAGAGATTGGAGGGATCTTAGTCAGCCCCAGCATTTT
TRBV18	15	many	TRBJ1-6	TRBD1	CASSRVTGEDSPLHF	TGTGCCAGCTCACGGGTGACAGGGGAGGATTCACCCCTCCACTTT
TRBV4-1	19	many	TRBJ2-3	TRBD2	CASSPRIAGGTRPQDTQYF	TGCGCCAGCAGCCCCCGAATTGCGGGGGGCACCCGACCTCAAGATACGCAGTATTTT
TRBV20-1	15	many	TRBJ2-1	TRBD2	CSVTASGSSYNEQFF	TGCAGTGTTACGGCTAGCGGGAGCTCCTACAATGAGCAGTTCTTC
TRBV11-2	13	-	TRBJ1-1	-	CASSPQTNTEAFF	TGTGCCAGCAGCCCACAGACGAACACTGAAGCTTTCTTT
TRBV2	14	many	TRBJ1-5	TRBD1	CASNRGQGNQPQHF	TGTGCCAGTAACCGGGGACAGGGAAATCAGCCCCAGCATTTT
TRBV5-1	15	many	TRBJ2-1	TRBD2	CASSQGLAGASEHFF	TGCGCCAGCAGCCAGGGACTAGCGGGAGCCAGTGAGCATTTCTTC
TRBV19	11	-	TRBJ2-7	-	CASRTLYEQYF	TGTGCCAGTAGGACCCTCTACGAGCAGTACTTC
TRBV6-6	12	many	TRBJ1-1	-	CASSYSITEAFF	TGTGCCAGCAGTTACTCGATTACTGAAGCTTTCTTT
TRBV12-3/TRBV12-4	13	many	TRBJ2-2	-	CASSFKVAGELFF	TGTGCCAGCAGTTTTAAGGTGGCCGGGGAGCTGTTTTTT
TRBV5-1	14	many	TRBJ2-7	-	CASSFRTDDYEQYF	TGCGCCAGCAGCTTCCGGACGGATGACTACGAGCAGTACTTC
TRBV6-5	14	many	TRBJ1-2	-	CASSRQDQGYGYTF	TGTGCCAGCAGTCGACAGGATCAGGGCTATGGCTACACCTTC
TRBV13	15	many	TRBJ2-1	TRBD2	CASSFPAGGYNEQFF	TGTGCCAGCAGCTTTCCAGCGGGGGGGTACAATGAGCAGTTCTTC
TRBV29-1	15	many	TRBJ2-2	-	CSVRLLSQGTGELFF	TGCAGCGTTCGCCTATTAAGTCAGGGCACCGGGGAGCTGTTTTTT
TRBV5-6	16	-	TRBJ2-3	TRBD1	CASSFDRGLVGNTQYF	TGTGCCAGCAGCTTTGACAGGGGGCTAGTCGGGAATACGCAGTATTTT
TRBV20-1	15	many	TRBJ1-1	-	CSARDSGGLNPEAFF	TGCAGTGCTAGAGATTCTGGGGGGTTAAACCCTGAAGCTTTCTTT
TRBV6-6	13	many	TRBJ2-3	-	CASSYLVTDTQYF	TGTGCCAGCAGTTATTTGGTCACAGATACGCAGTATTTT